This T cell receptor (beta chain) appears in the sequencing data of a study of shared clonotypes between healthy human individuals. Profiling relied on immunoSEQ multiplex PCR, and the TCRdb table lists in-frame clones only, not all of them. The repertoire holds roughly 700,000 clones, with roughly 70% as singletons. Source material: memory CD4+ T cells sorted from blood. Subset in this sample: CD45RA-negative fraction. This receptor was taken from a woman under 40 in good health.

This CDR3 reads CASSVTSSEQYF. CDR3 coding DNA: TGTGCCAGCAGCGTGACTAGTTCCGAGCAGTACTTC. This chain uses TRBV7-6 with TRBJ2-7; possibly TRBD2 for D (6 bases). CDR3 length: 12 residues. From germline, CDR1 is SGHVS and CDR2 FNYEAQ. The V end was cut by 5 bases, the J end by 6 bases, with 11 bases between.